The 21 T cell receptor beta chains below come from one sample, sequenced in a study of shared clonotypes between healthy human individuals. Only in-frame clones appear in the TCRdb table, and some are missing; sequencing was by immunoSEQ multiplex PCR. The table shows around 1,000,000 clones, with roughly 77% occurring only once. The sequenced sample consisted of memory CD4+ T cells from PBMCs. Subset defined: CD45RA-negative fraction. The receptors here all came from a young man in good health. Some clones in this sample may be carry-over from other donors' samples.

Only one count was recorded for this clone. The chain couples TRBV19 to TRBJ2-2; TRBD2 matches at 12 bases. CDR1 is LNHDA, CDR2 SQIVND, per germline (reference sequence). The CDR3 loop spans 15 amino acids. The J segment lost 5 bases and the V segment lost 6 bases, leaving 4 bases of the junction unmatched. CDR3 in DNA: TGTGCCAGTAGCGGACTAGCGGGATCTACCGGGGAGCTGTTTTTT. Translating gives CASSGLAGSTGELFF.

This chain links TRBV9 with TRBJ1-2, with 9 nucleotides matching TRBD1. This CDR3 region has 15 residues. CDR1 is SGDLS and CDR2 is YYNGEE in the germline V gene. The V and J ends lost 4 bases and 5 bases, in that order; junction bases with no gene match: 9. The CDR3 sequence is CASSSLQGAPYGYTF. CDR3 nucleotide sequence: TGTGCCAGCAGCAGCTTACAGGGGGCGCCTTATGGCTACACCTTC.

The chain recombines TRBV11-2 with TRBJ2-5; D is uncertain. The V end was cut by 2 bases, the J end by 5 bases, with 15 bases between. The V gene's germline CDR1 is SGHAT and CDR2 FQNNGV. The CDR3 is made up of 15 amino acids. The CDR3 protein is CASSLRGGNTETQYF. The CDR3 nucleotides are TGTGCCAGCAGCTTACGTGGCGGAAATACGGAGACCCAGTACTTC. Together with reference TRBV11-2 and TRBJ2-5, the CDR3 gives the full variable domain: EAGVAQSPRYKIIEKRQSVAFWCNPISGHATLYWYQQILGQGPKLLIQFQNNGVVDDSQLPKDRFSAERLKGVDSTLKIQPAKLEDSAVYLCASSLRGGNTETQYFGPGTRLLVL.

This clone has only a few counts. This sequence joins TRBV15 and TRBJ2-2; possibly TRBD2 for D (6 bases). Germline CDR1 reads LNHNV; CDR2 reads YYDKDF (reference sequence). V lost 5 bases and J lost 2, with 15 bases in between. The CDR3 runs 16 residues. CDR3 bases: TGTGCCACCAGCCGGACGGGGACTGTTAACACCGGGGAGCTGTTTTTT. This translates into CATSRTGTVNTGELFF. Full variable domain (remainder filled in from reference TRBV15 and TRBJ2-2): DAMVIQNPRYQVTQFGKPVTLSCSQTLNHNVMYWYQQKSSQAPKLLFHYYDKDFNNEADTPDNFQSRRPNTSFCFLDIRSPGLGDTAMYLCATSRTGTVNTGELFFGEGSRLTVL.

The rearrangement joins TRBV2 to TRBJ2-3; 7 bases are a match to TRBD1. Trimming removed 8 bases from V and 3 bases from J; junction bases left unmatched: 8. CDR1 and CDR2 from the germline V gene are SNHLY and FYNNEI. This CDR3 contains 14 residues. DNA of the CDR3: TGTGCCAGCGTCGGACAGGTAGAAACAGATACGCAGTATTTT. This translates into CASVGQVETDTQYF. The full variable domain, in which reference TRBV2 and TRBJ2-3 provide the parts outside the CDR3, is EPEVTQTPSHQVTQMGQEVILRCVPISNHLYFYWYRQILGQKVEFLVSFYNNEISEKSEIFDDQFSVERPDGSNFTLKIRSTKLEDSAMYFCASVGQVETDTQYFGPGTRLTVL.

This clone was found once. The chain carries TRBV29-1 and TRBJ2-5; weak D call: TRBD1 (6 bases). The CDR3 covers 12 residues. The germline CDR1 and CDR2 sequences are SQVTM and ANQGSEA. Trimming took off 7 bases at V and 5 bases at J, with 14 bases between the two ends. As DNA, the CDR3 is TGCAGCGCCCTGGGTAGGGGGGAGACCCAGTACTTC. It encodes CSALGRGETQYF.

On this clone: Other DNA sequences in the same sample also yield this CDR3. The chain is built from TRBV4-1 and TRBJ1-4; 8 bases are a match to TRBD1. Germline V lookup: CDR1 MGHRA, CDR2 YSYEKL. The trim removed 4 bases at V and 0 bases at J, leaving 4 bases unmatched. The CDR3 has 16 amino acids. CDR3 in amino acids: CASSRGQGTTNEKLFF. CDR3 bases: TGCGCCAGCAGCCGTGGACAGGGCACAACTAATGAAAAACTGTTTTTT.

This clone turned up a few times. The CDR3 DNA follows: TGTGCCAGCAGCAACGAGGGACTAGCGTACTACGAGCAGTACTTC. Its translation is CASSNEGLAYYEQYF. V usage is TRBV5-4 and J usage is TRBJ2-5; TRBD2 matches 10 bases. Matching the DNA end better, TRBJ2-7 makes the J call doubtful. This CDR3 has 15 residues. The V gene's germline CDR1 is SGHNT and CDR2 YYREEE (reference sequence).

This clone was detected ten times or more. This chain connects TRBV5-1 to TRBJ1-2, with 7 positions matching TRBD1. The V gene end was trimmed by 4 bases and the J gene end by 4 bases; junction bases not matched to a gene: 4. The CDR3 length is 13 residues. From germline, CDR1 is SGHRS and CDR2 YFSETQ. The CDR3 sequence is CASSAGQRYGYTF. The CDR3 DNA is TGCGCCAGCAGCGCGGGACAGCGCTATGGCTACACCTTC.

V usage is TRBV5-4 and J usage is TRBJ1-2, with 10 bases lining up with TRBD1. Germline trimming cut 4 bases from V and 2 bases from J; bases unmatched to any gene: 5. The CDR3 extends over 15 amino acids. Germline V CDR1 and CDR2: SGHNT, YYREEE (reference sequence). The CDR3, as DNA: TGTGCCAGCAGCGACAGACAGGGGGCGAACTATGGCTACACCTTC. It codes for CASSDRQGANYGYTF.

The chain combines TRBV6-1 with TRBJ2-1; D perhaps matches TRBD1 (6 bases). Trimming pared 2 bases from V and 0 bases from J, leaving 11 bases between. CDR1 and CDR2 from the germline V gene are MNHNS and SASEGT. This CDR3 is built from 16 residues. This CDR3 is CASSERWDNSYNEQFF. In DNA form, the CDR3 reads TGTGCCAGCAGTGAAAGGTGGGACAACTCCTACAATGAGCAGTTCTTC.

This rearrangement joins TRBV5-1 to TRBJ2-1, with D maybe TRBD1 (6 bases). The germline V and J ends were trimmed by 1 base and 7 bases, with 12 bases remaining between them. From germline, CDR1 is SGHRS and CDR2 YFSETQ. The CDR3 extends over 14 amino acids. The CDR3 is CASSLLDSRNEQFF. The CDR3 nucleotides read TGCGCCAGCAGCTTGCTGGACAGTAGAAATGAGCAGTTCTTC. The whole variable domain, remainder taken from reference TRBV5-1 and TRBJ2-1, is KAGVTQTPRYLIKTRGQQVTLSCSPISGHRSVSWYQQTPGQGLQFLFEYFSETQRNKGNFPGRFSGRQFSNSRSEMNVSTLELGDSALYLCASSLLDSRNEQFFGPGTRLTVL.

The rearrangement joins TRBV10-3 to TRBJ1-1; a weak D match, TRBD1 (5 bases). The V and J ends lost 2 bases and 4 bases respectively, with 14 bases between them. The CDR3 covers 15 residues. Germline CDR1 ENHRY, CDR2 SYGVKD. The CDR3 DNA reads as TGTGCCATCAGTGAGGGACGTCAGGGTCCCACTGAAGCTTTCTTT. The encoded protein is CAISEGRQGPTEAFF.

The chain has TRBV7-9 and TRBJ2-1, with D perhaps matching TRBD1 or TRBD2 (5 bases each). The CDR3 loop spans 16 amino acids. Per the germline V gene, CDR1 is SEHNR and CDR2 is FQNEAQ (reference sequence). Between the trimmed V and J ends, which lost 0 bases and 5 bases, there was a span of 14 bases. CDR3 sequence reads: CASSLATAWRDNEQFF. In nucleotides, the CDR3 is TGTGCCAGCAGCTTAGCGACAGCCTGGCGGGACAATGAGCAGTTCTTC. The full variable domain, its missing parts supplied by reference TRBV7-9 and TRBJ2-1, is DTGVSQNPRHKITKRGQNVTFRCDPISEHNRLYWYRQTLGQGPEFLTYFQNEAQLEKSRLLSDRFSAERPKGSFSTLEIQRTEQGDSAMYLCASSLATAWRDNEQFFGPGTRLTVL.

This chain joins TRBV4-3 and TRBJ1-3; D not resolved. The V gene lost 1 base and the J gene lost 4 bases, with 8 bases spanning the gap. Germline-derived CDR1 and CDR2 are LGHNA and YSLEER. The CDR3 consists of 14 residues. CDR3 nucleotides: TGCGCCAGCAGCCAAGCGCCAGGAGGAAACACCATATATTTT. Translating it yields CASSQAPGGNTIYF.

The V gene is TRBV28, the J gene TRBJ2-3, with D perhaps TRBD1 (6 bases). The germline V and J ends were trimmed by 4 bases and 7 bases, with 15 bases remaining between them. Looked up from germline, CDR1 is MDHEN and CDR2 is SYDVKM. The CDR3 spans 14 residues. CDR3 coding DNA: TGTGCCAGCAGTTCGCGAGCAGGGGCTAATACGCAGTATTTT. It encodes CASSSRAGANTQYF.

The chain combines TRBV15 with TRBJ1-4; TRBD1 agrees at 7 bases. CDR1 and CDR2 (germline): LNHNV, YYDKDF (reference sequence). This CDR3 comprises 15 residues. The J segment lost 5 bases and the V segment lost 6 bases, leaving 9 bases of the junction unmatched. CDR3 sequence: CATRLGTALNEKLFF. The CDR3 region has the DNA TGTGCCACCAGACTAGGGACAGCATTGAATGAAAAACTGTTTTTT.

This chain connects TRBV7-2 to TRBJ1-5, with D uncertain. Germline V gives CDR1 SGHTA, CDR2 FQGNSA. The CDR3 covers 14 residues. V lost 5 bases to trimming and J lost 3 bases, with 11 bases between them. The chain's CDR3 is CASSPGRTNQPQHF. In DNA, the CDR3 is TGTGCCAGCAGCCCCGGACGGACCAATCAGCCCCAGCATTTT.

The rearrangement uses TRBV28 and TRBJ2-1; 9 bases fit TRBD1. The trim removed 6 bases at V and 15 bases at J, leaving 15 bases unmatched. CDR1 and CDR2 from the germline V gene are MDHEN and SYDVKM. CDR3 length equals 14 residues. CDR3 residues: CASSSGQGILFGFF. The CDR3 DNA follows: TGTGCCAGCAGCTCCGGACAGGGGATATTGTTTGGGTTCTTC. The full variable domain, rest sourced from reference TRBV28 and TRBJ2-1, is DVKVTQSSRYLVKRTGEKVFLECVQDMDHENMFWYRQDPGLGLRLIYFSYDVKMKEKGDIPEGYSVSREKKERFSLILESASTNQTSMYLCASSSGQGILFGFFGPGTRLTVL.

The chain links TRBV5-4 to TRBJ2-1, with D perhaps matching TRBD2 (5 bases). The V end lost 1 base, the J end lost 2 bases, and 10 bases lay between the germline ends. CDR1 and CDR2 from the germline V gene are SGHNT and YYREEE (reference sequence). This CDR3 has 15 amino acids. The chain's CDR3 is CASSLQSGAYNEQFF. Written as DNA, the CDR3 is TGTGCCAGCAGCTTGCAGAGCGGAGCCTACAATGAGCAGTTCTTC.

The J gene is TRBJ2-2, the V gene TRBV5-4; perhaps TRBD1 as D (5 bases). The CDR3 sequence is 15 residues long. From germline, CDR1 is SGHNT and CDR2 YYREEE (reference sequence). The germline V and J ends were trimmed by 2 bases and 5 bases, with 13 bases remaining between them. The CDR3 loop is CASSFDSTRTGELFF. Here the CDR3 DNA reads TGTGCCAGCAGCTTCGACAGCACAAGAACCGGGGAGCTGTTTTTT.